Detailed here is one T cell receptor beta chain. The data stem from a study of blood T cell repertoires in COVID-19. In the study's own analysis: Estimation of nucleated cell counts relied on the amplification of reference gene primers. Profiled with immunoSEQ multiplex PCR; TCRdb holds only in-frame clones, not every one. V and J calls and clone size are copied from that table; D and trimming were computed from the DNA. This sample carries more than 200,000 clones, approximately 90% of them seen once, and the ten largest clones take 10% to 13%. This clonotype originated in a woman aged 45 to 65 with COVID-19, enrolled during active disease. The specimen sequenced was peripheral blood.

The CDR3 DNA reads TGTGCCAGCAGCTACAGAAGCGACAGGGGGAGATTAAGATACGAGCAGTACTTC. This gives the protein CASSYRSDRGRLRYEQYF. The V gene is TRBV13, the J gene TRBJ2-7; 9 nucleotides agree with TRBD1. Germline V CDR1 and CDR2: PRHDT, FYEKMQ (reference sequence). CDR3 length: 18 amino acids. V shed 4 bases and J 4 bases; nucleotides not matched to a gene: 17.